This T cell receptor beta chain was observed in a study of T cell responses to AZD1222 COVID-19 vaccine. Study-wide points: Close to half of all spike-specific TCRs reportedly target regions of the variants that are unmutated. It was only a handful of AZD1222 recipients who were seropositive at baseline.

In regard to this clone: Its antigen is unknown.

From germline, CDR1 is MNHEY and CDR2 SMNVEV (reference sequence). The CDR3 has 15 residues. V was clipped by 4 bases and J by 9 bases; unmatched bases: 9. The table came from immunoSEQ multiplex PCR; TCRdb's copy has only in-frame clones and leaves some out. The sample has about 140,000 clones, nearly 95% seen once. The TCR originated in an adult who received the AZD1222 COVID-19 vaccine. The V and J genes are TRBV27 and TRBJ2-1; 10 bases are shared with TRBD2. The sample here was peripheral blood, taken 28 days after the second AZD1222 dose. As DNA, the CDR3 is TGTGCCAGCAGTTCCGAGCGGGAGGGCCTGAGTGAGCAGTTCTTC. This translates into CASSSEREGLSEQFF.